These 3 T cell receptor beta chains were all obtained from the same sample, sequenced in a study of CD4 and CD8 cells across lung adenocarcinoma regions. TCRdb independently ran MiXCR on the PCR reads; one entry per CDR3 protein. This table has 20,000 to 30,000 distinct CDR3 sequences, 50% appearing once. The sequencing input was CD8+ T cells from the center of a lung tumor. The receptors here all came from a male donor with lung adenocarcinoma. The CD4 and CD8 labels of this study may be unreliable.

This clonotype was seen ten or more times. This rearrangement joins TRBV7-6 to TRBJ2-1, with 7 bases lining up with TRBD1. Germline V lookup: CDR1 SGHVS, CDR2 FNYEAQ. The CDR3 has 14 residues. The junction had 7 bases not matched to a gene; V was cut back by 2 bases and J by 9 bases. The CDR3 spells CASSLLEGAVEQFF. In nucleotides, the CDR3 is TGTGCCAGCAGCTTATTAGAGGGGGCGGTTGAGCAGTTCTTC.

The chain uses TRBV7-2 and TRBJ2-4; a weak D match, TRBD2 (6 bases). Germline lookup yields CDR1 SGHTA and CDR2 FQGNSA. V shed 4 bases and J shed 5 bases, with 9 bases lying between them. CDR3 length: 13 amino acids. CDR3 amino acids: CASSSGLENIQYF. The CDR3 DNA sequence: TGTGCCAGCAGCTCGGGACTCGAAAACATTCAGTACTTC.

The sample holds one count of this clonotype. The J gene is TRBJ2-1, the V gene TRBV6-1; no clear D. The assigned J gene may be wrong: the sequence end matches TRBJ2-5 better. The CDR3 covers 16 residues. CDR1 is MNHNS, CDR2 SASEGT, per germline. CDR3 residues: CASQGPPANAAETQYF. CDR3 bases: TGTGCCAGCCAAGGCCCCCCTGCTAACGCTGCAGAGACCCAGTACTTC.